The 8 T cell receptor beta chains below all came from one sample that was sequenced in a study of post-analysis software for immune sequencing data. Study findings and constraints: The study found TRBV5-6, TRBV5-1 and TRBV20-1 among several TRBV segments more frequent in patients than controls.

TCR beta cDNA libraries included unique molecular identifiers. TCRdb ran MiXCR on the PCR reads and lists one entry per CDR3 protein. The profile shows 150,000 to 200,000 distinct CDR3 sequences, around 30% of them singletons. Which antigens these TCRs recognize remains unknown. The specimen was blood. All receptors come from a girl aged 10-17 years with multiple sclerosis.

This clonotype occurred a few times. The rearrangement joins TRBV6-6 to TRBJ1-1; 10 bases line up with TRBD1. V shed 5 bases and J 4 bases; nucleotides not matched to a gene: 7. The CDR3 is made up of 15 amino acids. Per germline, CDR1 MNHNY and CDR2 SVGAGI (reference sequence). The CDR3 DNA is TGTGCCAGCAGTCGGACAGGGGGTGGAGGCACTGAAGCTTTCTTT. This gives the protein CASSRTGGGGTEAFF.

CDR3: CASSPPGTARNNEQFF. The CDR3 nucleotides read TGTGCCAGCTCACCACCGGGGACCGCGCGGAACAATGAGCAGTTCTTC. The chain couples TRBV18 to TRBJ2-1; D is possibly TRBD1 or TRBD2 (5 bases each). In germline, CDR1 is KGHSH, CDR2 LQKENI. The CDR3 consists of 16 residues. V lost 0 bases, J lost 5 bases, and 14 bases lay in between.

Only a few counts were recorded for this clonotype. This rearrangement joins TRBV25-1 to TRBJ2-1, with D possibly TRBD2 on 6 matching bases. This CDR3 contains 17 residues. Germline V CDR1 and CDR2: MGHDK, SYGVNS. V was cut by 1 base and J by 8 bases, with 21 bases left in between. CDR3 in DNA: TGTGCCAGCAGTGAATCTGGCGGGAATAGTAACCTGGATGAGCAGTTCTTC. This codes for CASSESGGNSNLDEQFF.

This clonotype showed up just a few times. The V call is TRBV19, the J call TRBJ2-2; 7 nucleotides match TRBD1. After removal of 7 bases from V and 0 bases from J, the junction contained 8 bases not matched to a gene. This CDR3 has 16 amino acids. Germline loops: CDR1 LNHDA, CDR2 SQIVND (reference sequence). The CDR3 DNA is TGTGCCAGTACGCCCTCGGGACAGTCGAACACCGGGGAGCTGTTTTTT. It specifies CASTPSGQSNTGELFF.

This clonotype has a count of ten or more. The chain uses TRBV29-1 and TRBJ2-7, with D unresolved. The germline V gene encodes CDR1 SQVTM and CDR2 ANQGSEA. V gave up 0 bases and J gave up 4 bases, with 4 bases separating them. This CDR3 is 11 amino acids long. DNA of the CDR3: TGCAGCGTTGAAGACTCGTACGAGCAGTACTTC. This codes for CSVEDSYEQYF.

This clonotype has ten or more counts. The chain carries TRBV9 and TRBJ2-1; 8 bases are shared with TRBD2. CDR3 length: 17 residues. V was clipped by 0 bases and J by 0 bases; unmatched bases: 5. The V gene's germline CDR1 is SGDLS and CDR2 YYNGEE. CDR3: CASSVARSGSSYNEQFF. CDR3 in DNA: TGTGCCAGCAGCGTAGCTCGGAGCGGGAGCTCCTACAATGAGCAGTTCTTC. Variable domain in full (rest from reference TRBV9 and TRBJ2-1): DSGVTQTPKHLITATGQRVTLRCSPRSGDLSVYWYQQSLDQGLQFLIQYYNGEERAKGNILERFSAQQFPDLHSELNLSSLELGDSALYFCASSVARSGSSYNEQFFGPGTRLTVL.

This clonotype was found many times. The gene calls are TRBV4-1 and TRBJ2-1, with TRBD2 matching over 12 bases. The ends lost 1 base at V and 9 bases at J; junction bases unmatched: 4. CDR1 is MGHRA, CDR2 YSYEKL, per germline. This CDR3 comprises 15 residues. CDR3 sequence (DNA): TGCGCCAGCAGCCAAGCTAGCGGGAGGGCCTTTGAGCAGTTCTTC. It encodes CASSQASGRAFEQFF.

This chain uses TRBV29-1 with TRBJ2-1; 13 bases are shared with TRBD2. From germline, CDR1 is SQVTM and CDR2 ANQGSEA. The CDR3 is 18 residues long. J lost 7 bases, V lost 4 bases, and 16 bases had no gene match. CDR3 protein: CSVATQKGTSGTRNEQFF. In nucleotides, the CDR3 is TGCAGCGTTGCAACACAAAAAGGGACTAGCGGGACCAGGAATGAGCAGTTCTTC.